The clone carrying this T cell receptor (beta chain) was seen a few times. This entry belongs to a study of blood T cell repertoires in COVID-19. Overall study: T cells, B-cell-depleted T cells, or PBMCs supplied cDNA or gDNA.

The V and J ends lost 5 bases and 2 bases, in that order; junction bases with no gene match: 12. The CDR3 contains 16 residues. Germline V lookup: CDR1 SGHTA, CDR2 FQGNSA. Measured with immunoSEQ multiplex PCR; TCRdb has only the in-frame clones, and not every one. This table holds 250,000 to 300,000 clones, over 75% found once. The clonotype originates from an older woman with acute or convalescent COVID-19. J is TRBJ2-7 and V is TRBV7-2, with 7 bases aligning to TRBD2. The source material was peripheral blood. The CDR3 sequence is CASSQYLAGLTYEQYF. CDR3 bases: TGTGCCAGCAGCCAATATTTAGCGGGTCTAACCTACGAGCAGTACTTC.